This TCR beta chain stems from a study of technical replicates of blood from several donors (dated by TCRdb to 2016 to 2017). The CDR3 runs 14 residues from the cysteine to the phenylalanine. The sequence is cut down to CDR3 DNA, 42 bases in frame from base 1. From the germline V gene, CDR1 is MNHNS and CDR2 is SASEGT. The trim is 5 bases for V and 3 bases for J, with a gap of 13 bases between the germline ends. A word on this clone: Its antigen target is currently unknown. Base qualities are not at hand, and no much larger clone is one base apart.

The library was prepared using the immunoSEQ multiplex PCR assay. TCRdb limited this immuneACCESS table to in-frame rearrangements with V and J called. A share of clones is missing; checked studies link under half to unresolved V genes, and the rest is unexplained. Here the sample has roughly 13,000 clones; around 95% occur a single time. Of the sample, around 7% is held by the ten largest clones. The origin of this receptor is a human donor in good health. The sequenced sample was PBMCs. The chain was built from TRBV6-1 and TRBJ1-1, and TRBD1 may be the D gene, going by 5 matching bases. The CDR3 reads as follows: CASSRTGGDTEAFF. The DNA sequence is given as TGTGCCAGCAGTAGAACAGGTGGGGACACTGAAGCTTTCTTT.